One and the same sample provided the 25 T cell receptor beta chains below, sequenced in a study of T-cell reconstitution after alpha-beta-depleted transplantation in children. Unique molecular identifiers were used to barcode this TCRbeta library. TCRdb processed the PCR reads anew with MiXCR; each CDR3 protein has one entry. The data hold about 470,000 distinct CDR3 sequences, with about 45% observed a single time. This specimen was PBMCs, taken before TCRalphabeta/CD19-depleted stem cell transplant. The receptors here all came from a girl aged 2 to 10 with aplastic anemia, due to receive a stem cell transplant.

Only a few counts were recorded for this clonotype. The J gene is TRBJ2-3, the V gene TRBV30, with TRBD2 identical over 7 bases. Germline CDR1 is GTSNPN and CDR2 is SVGIG (reference sequence). With 4 bases clipped from V and 7 bases from J, the junction kept 8 bases outside the gene matches. CDR3 length equals 13 residues. CDR3 amino acids: CAWKAGVVNTQYF. CDR3 sequence (DNA): TGTGCCTGGAAGGCGGGAGTTGTAAATACGCAGTATTTT.

This clonotype was found a few times. J is TRBJ2-1 and V is TRBV20-1; 10 nucleotides agree with TRBD2. The CDR3 totals 14 residues. Trimming cost V 5 bases and J 4 bases; bases outside gene matches: 5. Germline lookup yields CDR1 DFQATT and CDR2 SNEGSKA (reference sequence). CDR3 coding DNA: TGCAGTGCTGTAAGCGGGAGGGAATACAATGAGCAGTTCTTC. Its translation: CSAVSGREYNEQFF.

V and J are TRBV13 and TRBJ2-6; TRBD2 agrees at 7 bases. Germline loops: CDR1 PRHDT, CDR2 FYEKMQ (reference sequence). V lost 3 bases to trimming and J lost 0 bases; unmatched junction nucleotides: 5. The CDR3 is made up of 17 amino acids. CDR3 amino acids: CASSLLVAGSGANVLTF. The CDR3 bases are TGTGCCAGCAGCTTGTTAGTAGCGGGCTCTGGGGCCAACGTCCTGACTTTC.

This chain links TRBV5-5 with TRBJ2-7; TRBD1 matches at 10 bases. Per the germline V gene, CDR1 is SGHKS and CDR2 is YYEKEE (reference sequence). There are 16 residues in the CDR3. Germline trimming cut 4 bases from V and 5 bases from J; bases unmatched to any gene: 12. CDR3 amino acids: CASSPEAGQGWNEQYF. The CDR3 DNA reads as TGTGCCAGCAGCCCGGAGGCGGGACAGGGGTGGAACGAGCAGTACTTC.

This rearrangement joins TRBV7-6 to TRBJ2-1; tentatively, D is TRBD1 (5 bases). Germline V gene data show CDR1 as SGHVS and CDR2 as FNYEAQ. V lost 5 bases, J lost 4 bases, and 15 bases lay in between. The CDR3 runs 15 residues. The CDR3 is CASSGRQKGYNEQFF. The CDR3 region has the DNA TGTGCCAGCAGCGGACGACAGAAGGGATACAATGAGCAGTTCTTC.

This clonotype was seen repeatedly, ten times or more. The gene calls are TRBV4-1 and TRBJ2-1; perhaps TRBD1 as D (6 bases). Germline lookup yields CDR1 MGHRA and CDR2 YSYEKL. CDR3 length: 16 residues. Trimming stripped 1 base from V and 4 bases from J, with 14 bases between. For the CDR3, the DNA is TGCGCCAGCAGCCAAGCAGACAGGACCCTATACAATGAGCAGTTCTTC. As protein: CASSQADRTLYNEQFF.

This clonotype was detected many times. This rearrangement joins TRBV20-1 to TRBJ1-6; TRBD1 matches at 7 bases. Germline V gene sequence: CDR1 DFQATT, CDR2 SNEGSKA (reference sequence). The CDR3 length is 14 residues. The junction had 4 bases not matched to a gene; V was cut back by 2 bases and J by 6 bases. CDR3 in amino acids: CSARPGQVNSPLHF. The CDR3, as DNA: TGCAGTGCTAGACCAGGACAGGTTAATTCACCCCTCCACTTT.

J is TRBJ2-1 and V is TRBV12-3 or TRBV12-4; 8 bases map to TRBD2. With 5 bases clipped from V and 10 bases from J, the junction kept 7 bases outside the gene matches. CDR3 size: 13 residues. CDR3 coding DNA: TGTGCCAGCAGTGCTCGGACTAGCAGCGAGCAGTTCTTC. As protein: CASSARTSSEQFF.

At least ten counts were recorded for this clonotype. The chain is built from TRBV29-1 and TRBJ2-1; a weak D match, TRBD1 (6 bases). V gave up 5 bases and J gave up 9 bases, with 17 bases separating them. The CDR3 runs to 13 residues. CDR1 SQVTM and CDR2 ANQGSEA come from the germline V gene. Here the CDR3 DNA reads TGCAGCGTTATTACAGAGGGGGTAGGTGAGCAGTTCTTC. Translation gives CSVITEGVGEQFF.

This clonotype was detected ten times or more. The CDR3 protein is CASSREKLFF. The CDR3, as DNA: TGTGCCAGCAGCCGAGAAAAACTGTTTTTT. The rearrangement uses TRBV28 and TRBJ1-4; D is ambiguous. V lost 6 bases to trimming and J lost 8 bases, with 4 bases between them. The germline V gene encodes CDR1 MDHEN and CDR2 SYDVKM. CDR3 size: 10 residues.

The chain combines TRBV4-2 with TRBJ2-7; 9 positions agree with TRBD2. The CDR3 loop spans 14 amino acids. Germline CDR1 is LGHNA and CDR2 is YNFKEQ. The trim removed 7 bases at V and 3 bases at J, leaving 7 bases unmatched. The CDR3 DNA reads as TGTGCCAGCAAAAGGGGCGGGGGGGTCTACGAGCAGTACTTC. This codes for CASKRGGGVYEQYF.

The chain joins TRBV7-3 to TRBJ2-2, with TRBD2 as a possible D gene (6 bases). Germline V gene data show CDR1 as SGHTA and CDR2 as FQGTGA. This CDR3 spans 20 amino acids. V lost 5 bases, J lost 2 bases, and 27 bases lay in between. The CDR3 region has the DNA TGTGCCAGCAGCGACCCTGCCGCGGGACTCCGAAGACTAAACACCGGGGAGCTGTTTTTT. This sequence encodes CASSDPAAGLRRLNTGELFF.

V usage is TRBV20-1 and J usage is TRBJ2-5; D is unclear. CDR1 DFQATT and CDR2 SNEGSKA come from the germline V gene (reference sequence). V was cut by 8 bases and J by 0 bases, with 16 bases left in between. The length of the CDR3 is 14 residues. CDR3 coding DNA: TGCAGTTCCTTTAGAGGTGGAAACCAAGAGACCCAGTACTTC. Translation: CSSFRGGNQETQYF.

This clonotype was recorded at least ten times. This chain uses TRBV29-1 with TRBJ1-4; unclear D gene. This CDR3 region has 15 residues. V lost 4 bases and J 0 bases, leaving 12 bases between the germline ends. Looked up from germline, CDR1 is SQVTM and CDR2 is ANQGSEA. The CDR3 DNA follows: TGCAGCGTTGTGACACAGCGCTCAACTAATGAAAAACTGTTTTTT. As protein: CSVVTQRSTNEKLFF.

The chain employs TRBV5-1 and TRBJ2-7; 9 bases are a match to TRBD1. This CDR3 has 16 residues. The V segment lost 5 bases and the J segment 2 bases; nucleotides outside the gene matches: 11. Looked up from germline, CDR1 is SGHRS and CDR2 is YFSETQ. In DNA, the CDR3 is TGCGCCAGCAGTCGTGAAGGGGACAGGGAACCCTACGAGCAGTACTTC. Protein: CASSREGDREPYEQYF. The full variable domain, its missing parts supplied by reference TRBV5-1 and TRBJ2-7, is KAGVTQTPRYLIKTRGQQVTLSCSPISGHRSVSWYQQTPGQGLQFLFEYFSETQRNKGNFPGRFSGRQFSNSRSEMNVSTLELGDSALYLCASSREGDREPYEQYFGPGTRLTVT.

For the CDR3, the DNA is TGTGCCAGCAGCGACGGCGCAAAGGGTGGCTACACCTTC. It specifies CASSDGAKGGYTF. The rearrangement links TRBV7-2 to TRBJ1-2, with D uncertain. Per germline, CDR1 SGHTA and CDR2 FQGNSA. Deletions cut 5 bases from V and 7 bases from J, with 14 bases between. The length of the CDR3 is 13 residues.

The chain employs TRBV30 and TRBJ2-2; D call uncertain. Deletions cut 4 bases from V and 11 bases from J, with 11 bases between. The germline V gene encodes CDR1 GTSNPN and CDR2 SVGIG (reference sequence). The CDR3 has 11 amino acids. The chain's CDR3 is CAWMSAGELFF. The CDR3 DNA follows: TGTGCCTGGATGTCTGCTGGCGAGCTGTTTTTT.

The chain is built from TRBV12-3 or TRBV12-4 and TRBJ1-1; D perhaps matches TRBD1 (5 bases). The CDR3 loop spans 13 amino acids. The germline V and J ends were trimmed by 7 bases and 7 bases, with 16 bases remaining between them. As DNA, the CDR3 is TGTGCCAGCACCCGGGGGGTAACGGATGAAGCTTTCTTT. As protein: CASTRGVTDEAFF.

This chain connects TRBV12-3 or TRBV12-4 to TRBJ2-5; 14 bases match TRBD2. The CDR3 length is 18 residues. The ends lost 1 base at V and 5 bases at J; junction bases unmatched: 9. The DNA of the CDR3 is TGTGCCAGCAGTTTAGGGCCGACTAGCGGGGGGGTTTGGGAGACCCAGTACTTC. It specifies CASSLGPTSGGVWETQYF.

Ten or more counts support this clonotype. V usage is TRBV29-1 and J usage is TRBJ1-4; D is undetermined. The V end lost 4 bases, the J end lost 7 bases, and 16 bases lay between the germline ends. CDR3 size: 14 residues. The V gene's germline CDR1 is SQVTM and CDR2 ANQGSEA. In DNA, the CDR3 is TGCAGCGTTGGTAGCCCAACATCGCGTGAAAAACTGTTTTTT. Translation: CSVGSPTSREKLFF.

This sequence joins TRBV7-6 and TRBJ2-2, with TRBD2 identical over 7 bases. Germline-derived CDR1 and CDR2 are SGHVS and FNYEAQ. The CDR3 covers 16 residues. The V gene end was trimmed by 5 bases and the J gene end by 0 bases; junction bases not matched to a gene: 6. Written as DNA, the CDR3 is TGTGCCAGCAGCCCAATCCGGGGGGCGAACACCGGGGAGCTGTTTTTT. It is translated as CASSPIRGANTGELFF.

The chain carries TRBV15 and TRBJ2-3, with TRBD2 matching 10 bases. CDR1 is LNHNV and CDR2 is YYDKDF in the germline V gene (reference sequence). J was trimmed by 2 bases and V by 1 base; bases with no gene match: 15. CDR3 length equals 20 residues. The CDR3 is CATSRAGLAGAGGHTDTQYF. The DNA of the CDR3 is TGTGCCACCAGCAGAGCGGGCCTAGCGGGGGCGGGAGGGCACACAGATACGCAGTATTTT.

This clonotype has ten or more counts. The gene calls are TRBV27 and TRBJ2-1; 8 bases agree with TRBD2. V lost 10 bases to trimming and J lost 4 bases; unmatched junction nucleotides: 15. CDR3 length equals 16 residues. Germline CDR1 and CDR2: MNHEY and SMNVEV (reference sequence). The CDR3 sequence: CATRLDSGKFYNEQFF. The CDR3 DNA follows: TGTGCCACCCGGCTGGATAGCGGGAAGTTTTACAATGAGCAGTTCTTC.

This clonotype was counted at least ten times. V is TRBV11-2 and J is TRBJ2-5, with TRBD2 matching over 8 bases. V dropped 1 base and J dropped 5; count of bases not matched to a gene: 6. CDR3 length: 15 amino acids. Germline-derived CDR1 and CDR2 are SGHAT and FQNNGV. For the CDR3, the DNA is TGTGCCAGCAGCTTAGCTTGGGGCGGGAGGGAGACCCAGTACTTC. Translated: CASSLAWGGRETQYF.

CDR3 sequence reads: CASSQRTSGSLYEQYF. The CDR3 DNA follows: TGTGCCAGCAGTCAAAGGACTAGCGGAAGCCTATACGAGCAGTACTTC. The chain joins TRBV6-1 to TRBJ2-7; 10 bases align to TRBD2. The CDR3 is 16 amino acids. Germline values: CDR1 MNHNS, CDR2 SASEGT. J gave up 4 bases and V 5 bases, and 11 bases lay outside the gene matches.